This T cell receptor beta chain was retrieved from a study of T-cell memory formation after mild COVID-19. Overall study findings and caveats: The appearance of some responding clones in pre-infection memory suggested that cross-reactive memory joined.

About this clonotype itself: Its cognate antigen is unknown.

Looked up from germline, CDR1 is DFQATT and CDR2 is SNEGSKA (reference sequence). Trimming removed 5 bases at V and 0 bases at J, with 7 bases between. The CDR3 runs to 13 residues. One entry per CDR3 protein results from TCRdb running MiXCR on the 5' RACE reads. The data contain 100,000 to 150,000 distinct CDR3 sequences, approximately 17% of them singletons. Sequencing was carried out using PBMCs or a T cell subset sorted from them (not recorded which). This rearrangement joins TRBV20-1 to TRBJ2-2; D gene unclear. This receptor was obtained from a man younger than 35 who had mild COVID-19 (a few samples of this study predate the infection). Cell type and time point are not known. The CDR3 DNA reads TGCAGTGCTCCCTGGGCGAACACCGGGGAGCTGTTTTTT. This sequence encodes CSAPWANTGELFF.